Reported below is one T cell receptor beta chain. Its target is unknown. The data belong to a study of cytomegalovirus exposure and HLA in healthy donors. Study as a whole: Per a later analysis, the approximately 600 first-cohort and more than 100 validation repertoires shared one platform. Notes on the study in general: Most TCR sequences were seen very rarely across donors, but some public TCRs occurred in many. Cytomegalovirus association was assigned to around 150 TCR beta chains.

Here immunoSEQ multiplex PCR was the method, and the copy in TCRdb shows in-frame clones only, minus some. The sample lists about 120,000 clones; roughly 89% were seen once. There are 11 residues in the CDR3. CDR1 is GTSNPN and CDR2 is SVGIG in the germline V gene (reference sequence). The germline V and J ends were trimmed by 3 bases and 4 bases, with 7 bases remaining between them. Separate from the roughly 710-subject first cohort, the roughly 120-subject validation cohort was the one that the donors belonged to. The clonotype comes from a young woman in good health and CMV-seronegative. Sequencing input: PBMCs. The J gene is TRBJ2-7, the V gene TRBV30, with a tentative D call TRBD2 (5 bases). Here the CDR3 DNA reads TGTGCCTGGAGCACGGGGTACGAGCAGTACTTC. Residues: CAWSTGYEQYF. The entire variable domain, with the rest obtained from reference TRBV30 and TRBJ2-7, is as follows: SQTIHQWPATLVQPVGSPLSLECTVEGTSNPNLYWYRQAAGRGLQLLFYSVGIGQISSEVPQNLSASRPQDRQFILSSKKLLLSDSGFYLCAWSTGYEQYFGPGTRLTVT.